This T cell receptor beta chain derives from a study of T cells in Graves' hyperthyroidism and ophthalmopathy. TCR beta CDR3 sequences were amplified from RNA transcripts. Initially, a first-round RT-PCR of the TCR CDR3 employed the HTBI primer set. TCRdb used MiXCR to reprocess the multiplex PCR reads, holding one entry per CDR3 protein. Of more than 550,000 distinct CDR3 sequences listed, 15% to 20% are singletons. The CDR3 covers 14 residues. Germline CDR1 reads MNHNS; CDR2 reads SASEGT. The V end was cut by 10 bases, the J end by 4 bases, with 19 bases between. The chain links TRBV6-1 to TRBJ1-2; the D gene is possibly TRBD1 (6 bases). The specimen was blood. The sequence was collected from a man over 45 with Graves' hyperthyroidism. Here the CDR3 reads CAISPGAIGYGYTF. The CDR3 DNA reads TGTGCCATCTCCCCGGGGGCGATTGGCTATGGCTACACCTTC.